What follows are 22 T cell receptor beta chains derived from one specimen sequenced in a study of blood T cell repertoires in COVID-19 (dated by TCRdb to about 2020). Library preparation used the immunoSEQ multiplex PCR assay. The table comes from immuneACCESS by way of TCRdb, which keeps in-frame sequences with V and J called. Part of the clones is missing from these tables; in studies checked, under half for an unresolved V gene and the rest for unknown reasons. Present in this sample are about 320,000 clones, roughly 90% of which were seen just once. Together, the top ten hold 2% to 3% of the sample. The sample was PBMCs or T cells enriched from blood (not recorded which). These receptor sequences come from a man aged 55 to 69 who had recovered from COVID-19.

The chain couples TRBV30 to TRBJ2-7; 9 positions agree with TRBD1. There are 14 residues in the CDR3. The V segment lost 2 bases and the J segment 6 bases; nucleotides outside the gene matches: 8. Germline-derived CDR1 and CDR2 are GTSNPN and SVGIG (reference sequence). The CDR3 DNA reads TGTGCCTGGAGTCCCTTCGGGACAGGGCGCGAGCAGTACTTC. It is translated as CAWSPFGTGREQYF.

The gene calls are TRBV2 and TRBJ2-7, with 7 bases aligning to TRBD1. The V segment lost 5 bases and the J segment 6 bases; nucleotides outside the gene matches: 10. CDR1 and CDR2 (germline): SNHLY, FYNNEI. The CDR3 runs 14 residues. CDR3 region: CASSLNGQVGEQYF. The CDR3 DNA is TGTGCCAGCAGTCTAAACGGACAGGTCGGCGAGCAGTACTTC.

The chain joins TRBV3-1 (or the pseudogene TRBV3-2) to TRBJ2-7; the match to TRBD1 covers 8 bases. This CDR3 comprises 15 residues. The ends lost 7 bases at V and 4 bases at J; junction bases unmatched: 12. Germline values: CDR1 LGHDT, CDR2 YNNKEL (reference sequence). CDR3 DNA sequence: TGTGCCAGCACCGATATACGGGACAGGCGATACGAGCAGTACTTC. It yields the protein CASTDIRDRRYEQYF.

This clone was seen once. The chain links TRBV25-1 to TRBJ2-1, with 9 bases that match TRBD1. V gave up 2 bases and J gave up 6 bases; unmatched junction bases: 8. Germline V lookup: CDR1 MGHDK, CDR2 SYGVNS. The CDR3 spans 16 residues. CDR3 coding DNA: TGTGCCAGCAGTGAACAGCTGGGACAGGGACGCAATGAGCAGTTCTTC. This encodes CASSEQLGQGRNEQFF.

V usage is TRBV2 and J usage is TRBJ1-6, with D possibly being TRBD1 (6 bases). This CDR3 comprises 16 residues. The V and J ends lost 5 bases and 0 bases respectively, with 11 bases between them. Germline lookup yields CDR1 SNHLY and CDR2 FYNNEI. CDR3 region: CASSRGGSSYNSPLHF. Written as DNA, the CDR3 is TGTGCCAGCAGTAGGGGGGGGAGCTCCTATAATTCACCCCTCCACTTT.

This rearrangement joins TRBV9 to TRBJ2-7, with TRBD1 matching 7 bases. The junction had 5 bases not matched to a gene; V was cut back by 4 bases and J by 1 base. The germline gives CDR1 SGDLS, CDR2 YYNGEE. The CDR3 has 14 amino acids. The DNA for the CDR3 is TGTGCCAGCAGCTCGAGGGACAGTTCCTACGAGCAGTACTTC. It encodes CASSSRDSSYEQYF.

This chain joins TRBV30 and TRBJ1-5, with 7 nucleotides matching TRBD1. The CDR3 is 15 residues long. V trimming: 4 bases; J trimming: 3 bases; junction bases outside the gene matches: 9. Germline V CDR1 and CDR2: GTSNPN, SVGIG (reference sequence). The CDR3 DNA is TGTGCCTGGAAGGGACAGTCTAATTACAATCAGCCCCAGCATTTT. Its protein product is CAWKGQSNYNQPQHF.

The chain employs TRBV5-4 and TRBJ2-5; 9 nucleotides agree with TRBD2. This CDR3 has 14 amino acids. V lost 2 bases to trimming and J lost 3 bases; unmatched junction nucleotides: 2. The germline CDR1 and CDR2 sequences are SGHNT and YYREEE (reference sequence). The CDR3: CASSLRLAEETQYF. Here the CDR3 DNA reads TGTGCCAGCAGCTTAAGACTAGCGGAAGAGACCCAGTACTTC.

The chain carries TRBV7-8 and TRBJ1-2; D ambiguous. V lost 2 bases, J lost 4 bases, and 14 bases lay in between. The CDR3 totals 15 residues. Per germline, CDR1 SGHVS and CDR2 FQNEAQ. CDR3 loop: CASSLQASDAYGYTF. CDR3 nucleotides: TGTGCCAGCAGCTTACAGGCTTCCGATGCCTATGGCTACACCTTC.

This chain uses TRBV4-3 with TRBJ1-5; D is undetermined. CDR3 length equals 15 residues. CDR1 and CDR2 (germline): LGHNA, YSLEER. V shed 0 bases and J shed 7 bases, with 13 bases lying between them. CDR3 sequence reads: CASSQESTSTQPQHF. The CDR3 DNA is TGCGCCAGCAGCCAAGAATCGACATCAACGCAGCCCCAGCATTTT.

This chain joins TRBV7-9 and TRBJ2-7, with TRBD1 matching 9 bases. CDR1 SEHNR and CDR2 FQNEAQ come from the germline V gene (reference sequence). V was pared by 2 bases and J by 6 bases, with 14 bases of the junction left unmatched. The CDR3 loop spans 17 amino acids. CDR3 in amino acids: CASSLTDRGTAPGEQYF. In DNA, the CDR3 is TGTGCCAGCAGCTTAACGGACAGGGGAACGGCTCCTGGCGAGCAGTACTTC.

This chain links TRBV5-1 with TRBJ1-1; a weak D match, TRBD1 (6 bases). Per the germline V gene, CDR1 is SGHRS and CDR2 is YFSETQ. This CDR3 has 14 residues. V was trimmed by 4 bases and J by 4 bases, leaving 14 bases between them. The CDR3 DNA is TGCGCCAGCAGCCGGACAGCGTCCCCCACTGAAGCTTTCTTT. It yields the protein CASSRTASPTEAFF.

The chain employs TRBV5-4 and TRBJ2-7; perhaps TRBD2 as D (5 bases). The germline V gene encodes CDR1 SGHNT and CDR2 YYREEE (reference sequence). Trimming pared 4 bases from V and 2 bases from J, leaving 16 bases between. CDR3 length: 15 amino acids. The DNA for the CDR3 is TGTGCCAGCAGCACGCCCGGGGAGCGCCCCTACGAGCAGTACTTC. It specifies CASSTPGERPYEQYF.

CDR3 nucleotides: TGTGCCAGCAGCTTAGAGAGACTAAACGAGCAGTACTTC. Protein: CASSLERLNEQYF. The chain couples TRBV7-6 to TRBJ2-7; D is perhaps TRBD2 (5 bases). Germline loops: CDR1 SGHVS, CDR2 FNYEAQ. The CDR3 length is 13 residues. V was pared by 1 base and J by 5 bases, with 9 bases between.

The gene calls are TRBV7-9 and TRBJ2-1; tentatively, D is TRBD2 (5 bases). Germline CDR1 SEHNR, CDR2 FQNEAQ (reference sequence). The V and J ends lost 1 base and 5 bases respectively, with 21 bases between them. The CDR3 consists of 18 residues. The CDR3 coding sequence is TGTGCCAGCAGCTTAGATTCGAGCCGGGTGAGGGCCAACAATGAGCAGTTCTTC. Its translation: CASSLDSSRVRANNEQFF.

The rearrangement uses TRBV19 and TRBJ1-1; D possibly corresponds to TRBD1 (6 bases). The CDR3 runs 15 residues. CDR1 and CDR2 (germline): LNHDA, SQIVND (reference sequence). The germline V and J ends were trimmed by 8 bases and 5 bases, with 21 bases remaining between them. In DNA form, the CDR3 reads TGTGCCAGTTCTCCCCTTCGGACAGCGGGAACTGAAGCTTTCTTT. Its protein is CASSPLRTAGTEAFF.

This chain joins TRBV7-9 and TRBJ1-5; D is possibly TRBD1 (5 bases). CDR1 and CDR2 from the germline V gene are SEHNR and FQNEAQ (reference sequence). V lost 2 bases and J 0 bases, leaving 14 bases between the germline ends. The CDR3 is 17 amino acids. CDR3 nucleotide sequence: TGTGCCAGCAGCTTATCGGGGGGGAGGTATAGCAATCAGCCCCAGCATTTT. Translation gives CASSLSGGRYSNQPQHF.

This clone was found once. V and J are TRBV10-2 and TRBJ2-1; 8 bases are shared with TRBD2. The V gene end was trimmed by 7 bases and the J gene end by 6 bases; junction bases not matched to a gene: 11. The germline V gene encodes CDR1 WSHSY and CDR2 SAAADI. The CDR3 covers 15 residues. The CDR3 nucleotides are TGCGCCAGCAACGCCGAAGCGGGAGCCCCCAATGAGCAGTTCTTC. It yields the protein CASNAEAGAPNEQFF.

CDR3 in amino acids: CASSLEDLGYEQFF. The CDR3 DNA follows: TGTGCCAGCAGCTTAGAGGACTTGGGCTATGAGCAGTTCTTC. V is TRBV11-1 and J is TRBJ2-1; D is perhaps TRBD2 (5 bases). Germline V gene sequence: CDR1 SGHAT, CDR2 FQDESV (reference sequence). Trimming removed 1 base from V and 8 bases from J, with 12 bases in between. The CDR3 is made up of 14 amino acids.

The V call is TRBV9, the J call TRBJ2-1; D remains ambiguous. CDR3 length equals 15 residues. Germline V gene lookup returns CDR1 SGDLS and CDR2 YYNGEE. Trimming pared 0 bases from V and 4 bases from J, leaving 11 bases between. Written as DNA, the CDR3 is TGTGCCAGCAGCGTAGGGGCCGACCCTTACAATGAGCAGTTCTTC. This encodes CASSVGADPYNEQFF.

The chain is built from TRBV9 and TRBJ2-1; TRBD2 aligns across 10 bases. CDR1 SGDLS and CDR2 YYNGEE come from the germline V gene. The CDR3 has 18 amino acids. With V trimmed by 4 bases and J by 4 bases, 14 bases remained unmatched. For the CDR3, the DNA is TGTGCCAGCAGCCGGGGAGGGGCTAGCGGGAGAGGGTACAATGAGCAGTTCTTC. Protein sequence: CASSRGGASGRGYNEQFF.

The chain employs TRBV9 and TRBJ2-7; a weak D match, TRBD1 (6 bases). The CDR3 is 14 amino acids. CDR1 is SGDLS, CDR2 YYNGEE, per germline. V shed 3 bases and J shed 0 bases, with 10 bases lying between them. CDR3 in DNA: TGTGCCAGCAGCGGACGGGACAACTCCTACGAGCAGTACTTC. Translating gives CASSGRDNSYEQYF.